The present TCR beta chain was sequenced within a study of neoadjuvant anti-PD-1 for oral cavity cancer. Study background: Patients without progression received a fourth nivolumab dose around day 43, then surgical resection on days 50-56. General study points: Higher pretreatment blood Treg/Th17 ratios correlated with higher pretreatment blood and lower post-treatment tumor TCRbeta clonality.

In regard to this clone: Its target is unknown.

This CDR3 contains 13 residues. Germline CDR1 is MNHNY and CDR2 is SVGAGI (reference sequence). V shed 5 bases and J shed 4 bases, with 11 bases lying between them. Specified time point: after neoadjuvant nivolumab, at surgical resection. Patients were newly diagnosed with stage II-IVA oral cavity squamous cell carcinoma without prior systemic or radiation treatment. Assay used: immunoSEQ multiplex PCR; TCRdb lists only in-frame clones, some missing. The sample holds 73,000 or so clones, about 85% seen once. V usage is TRBV6-6 and J usage is TRBJ1-1; no firm D call. The sequenced sample was PBMCs, obtained after nivolumab (anti-PD-1) treatment. This TCR was recovered from a person aged 40 to 85 with oral cavity squamous cell carcinoma. The CDR3 sequence: CASSGEGATEAFF. The CDR3 DNA follows: TGTGCCAGCAGTGGAGAGGGCGCCACTGAAGCTTTCTTT.